This passage covers 28 T cell receptor beta chains from one sample sequenced in a study of beta chain features in type 1 diabetes. What was sequenced were expressed TCRB transcripts, since all of the isolated RNA had been reverse transcribed. Clones were sequenced by immunoSEQ multiplex PCR, and TCRdb holds only the in-frame ones, with some missing. This repertoire shows 200,000 to 250,000 clones, less than 35% found once; its top ten account for 3.5% to 4%. The sequencing sample was made of central memory CD4+ T cells from blood. These receptors all come from a young man in good health.

A few counts support this clone. The V and J genes are TRBV5-1 and TRBJ2-3; 9 bases align to TRBD2. CDR3 length equals 16 residues. From germline, CDR1 is SGHRS and CDR2 YFSETQ. The trim removed 5 bases at V and 1 base at J, leaving 8 bases unmatched. DNA of the CDR3: TGCGCCAGCAGTAATTTAGCGGGAGCTGGCACAGATACGCAGTATTTT. It encodes CASSNLAGAGTDTQYF.

The rearrangement links TRBV30 to TRBJ2-7; 9 bases map to TRBD2. The CDR3 extends over 16 amino acids. Germline assignment: CDR1 GTSNPN and CDR2 SVGIG (reference sequence). Losses at the gene ends were 1 base for V and 3 bases for J; bases not matched to a gene: 10. CDR3 nucleotide sequence: TGTGCCTGGAGTGGGTTGAGACTAGCGGATTACTACGAGCAGTACTTC. Translating gives CAWSGLRLADYYEQYF.

This clone turned up a few times. Here the CDR3 reads CAWSVTLESADTQYF. The DNA of the CDR3 is TGTGCCTGGAGTGTGACCCTCGAGAGCGCAGATACGCAGTATTTT. J is TRBJ2-3 and V is TRBV30; no reliable D call. CDR1 and CDR2 (germline): GTSNPN, SVGIG (reference sequence). The germline V and J ends were trimmed by 0 bases and 4 bases, with 14 bases remaining between them. The length of the CDR3 is 15 residues.

The chain combines TRBV28 with TRBJ2-6, with D hard to call. Between the trimmed V and J ends, which lost 5 bases and 0 bases, there was a span of 8 bases. Germline CDR1 MDHEN, CDR2 SYDVKM. The CDR3 consists of 15 residues. The CDR3 DNA reads TGTGCCAGCAGTACATATTCCTCTGGGGCCAACGTCCTGACTTTC. This translates into CASSTYSSGANVLTF.

There are a few counts of this clone. The chain combines TRBV19 with TRBJ1-5; TRBD1 might be the D (6 bases). The germline CDR1 and CDR2 sequences are LNHDA and SQIVND (reference sequence). This CDR3 is built from 15 residues. V was cut by 10 bases and J by 0 bases, with 16 bases left in between. The CDR3, as DNA: TGTGCCACGAAGGACAGACGTAATAGCAATCAGCCCCAGCATTTT. Translation gives CATKDRRNSNQPQHF.

V gene TRBV29-1 combines with J gene TRBJ2-7; no clear D. The CDR3 covers 15 residues. The V end was cut by 0 bases, the J end by 6 bases, with 18 bases between. Germline CDR1 and CDR2: SQVTM and ANQGSEA. DNA of the CDR3: TGCAGCGTTGAAGAGTTTAGAGGATCTGGTGGCGAGCAGTACTTC. As protein: CSVEEFRGSGGEQYF.

This clone has just a few counts. This chain uses TRBV20-1 with TRBJ2-7, with D unresolved. V was clipped by 3 bases and J by 7 bases, with 7 bases between them. The CDR3 loop spans 10 amino acids. In germline, CDR1 is DFQATT, CDR2 SNEGSKA (reference sequence). Here the CDR3 DNA reads TGCAGTGCTAGCAGGCGGGAGCAGTACTTC. Amino acid sequence: CSASRREQYF.

This chain links TRBV10-3 with TRBJ2-7, with D maybe TRBD1 (5 bases). The CDR3 contains 12 residues. V lost 6 bases and J lost 4, with 10 bases in between. Germline loops: CDR1 ENHRY, CDR2 SYGVKD. The DNA for the CDR3 is TGTGCCATCAGGACAGCAACTTACGAGCAGTACTTC. Translated: CAIRTATYEQYF.

The rearrangement joins TRBV2 to TRBJ2-2; D is unclear. CDR3 length equals 14 residues. Germline V gene data show CDR1 as SNHLY and CDR2 as FYNNEI. Trimming took off 4 bases at V and 0 bases at J, with 6 bases between the two ends. As DNA, the CDR3 is TGTGCCAGCAGTGTAACCTCGAACACCGGGGAGCTGTTTTTT. Encoded protein: CASSVTSNTGELFF.

This chain links TRBV2 with TRBJ1-2; perhaps TRBD1 as D (5 bases). V lost 2 bases to trimming and J lost 8 bases, with 9 bases between them. This CDR3 comprises 12 residues. Germline V lookup: CDR1 SNHLY, CDR2 FYNNEI. CDR3 nucleotide sequence: TGTGCCAGCAGTGAACAGGGACGCGGCTACACCTTC. Translation gives CASSEQGRGYTF.

V gene TRBV6-6 combines with J gene TRBJ2-7; 8 positions match TRBD2. Germline assignment: CDR1 MNHNY and CDR2 SVGAGI (reference sequence). The CDR3 totals 14 residues. J gave up 1 base and V 2 bases, and 1 base lay outside the gene matches. The CDR3 region is CASSYQRESYEQYF. CDR3 DNA: TGTGCCAGCAGTTACCAGCGGGAGTCCTACGAGCAGTACTTC.

CDR3 bases: TGTGCCAGCAGCGTAGTCGGCGGGGAAGAGACCCAGTACTTC. Its protein product is CASSVVGGEETQYF. The rearrangement joins TRBV9 to TRBJ2-5; D might be TRBD2 (6 bases). CDR3 length: 14 amino acids. Trimming took 0 bases from V and 3 from J, leaving 9 bases between them. Germline V lookup: CDR1 SGDLS, CDR2 YYNGEE.

This clone was recorded at least ten times. Other DNA sequences in the sample encode the same CDR3. V gene TRBV7-2 combines with J gene TRBJ2-3; 8 bases align to TRBD1. The CDR3 extends over 15 amino acids. Trimming at V came to 3 bases and at J to 1 base, leaving 3 bases not matched to a gene. The V gene's germline CDR1 is SGHTA and CDR2 FQGNSA. CDR3 coding DNA: TGTGCCAGCAGCTTGACAGGGGAAGGCACAGATACGCAGTATTTT. The encoded protein is CASSLTGEGTDTQYF.

This chain uses TRBV6-6 with TRBJ2-5; D not certain. CDR1 MNHNY and CDR2 SVGAGI come from the germline V gene (reference sequence). V shed 8 bases and J shed 2 bases, with 6 bases lying between them. This CDR3 comprises 11 residues. The CDR3 DNA is TGTGCCAGCCGGCGGCAAGAGACCCAGTACTTC. Translation gives CASRRQETQYF.

The chain employs TRBV30 and TRBJ1-4; D possibly corresponds to TRBD1 (5 bases). Per the germline V gene, CDR1 is GTSNPN and CDR2 is SVGIG (reference sequence). Trimming stripped 2 bases from V and 5 bases from J, with 18 bases between. The CDR3 totals 16 residues. The chain's CDR3 is CAWSSQGLGGNEKLFF. The CDR3 DNA sequence: TGTGCCTGGAGTTCCCAAGGACTCGGGGGGAATGAAAAACTGTTTTTT.

V usage is TRBV11-2 and J usage is TRBJ2-5; 7 positions match TRBD2. CDR1 is SGHAT and CDR2 is FQNNGV in the germline V gene. Unmatched junction bases numbered 9, after V lost 4 bases and J lost 4 bases. This CDR3 is 15 amino acids long. The CDR3 nucleotides are TGTGCCAGCAGCTCCGTCCGCGGGAGTGGAGAGACCCAGTACTTC. It codes for CASSSVRGSGETQYF.

The CDR3 nucleotides are TGCAGCGTTCAGACTACTTCGGGGTCACCCCTCCACTTT. Residues: CSVQTTSGSPLHF. The chain uses TRBV29-1 and TRBJ1-6; no clear D. The CDR3 runs 13 residues. Germline V gene data show CDR1 as SQVTM and CDR2 as ANQGSEA. Trimming took 5 bases from V and 10 from J, leaving 15 bases between them.

This clone was counted a few times. The J gene is TRBJ2-1, the V gene TRBV2; D is unclear. The CDR3 has 12 amino acids. In germline, CDR1 is SNHLY, CDR2 FYNNEI. V was trimmed by 8 bases and J by 4 bases, leaving 9 bases between them. CDR3 DNA sequence: TGTGCCAGCGGCCGAGAATACAATGAGCAGTTCTTC. It specifies CASGREYNEQFF. Full variable domain (missing parts from reference TRBV2 and TRBJ2-1): EPEVTQTPSHQVTQMGQEVILRCVPISNHLYFYWYRQILGQKVEFLVSFYNNEISEKSEIFDDQFSVERPDGSNFTLKIRSTKLEDSAMYFCASGREYNEQFFGPGTRLTVL.

This clone has a handful of counts. This chain uses TRBV5-1 with TRBJ2-3; 8 nucleotides align to TRBD2. The CDR3 loop spans 16 amino acids. V lost 0 bases and J lost 5; bases outside the gene matches: 8. Germline assignment: CDR1 SGHRS and CDR2 YFSETQ. This chain's CDR3 is CASSLDSGSAEDTQYF. Written as DNA, the CDR3 is TGCGCCAGCAGCTTGGACAGCGGGAGTGCCGAAGATACGCAGTATTTT. Looking up the rest from reference TRBV5-1 and TRBJ2-3 gives the full variable domain: KAGVTQTPRYLIKTRGQQVTLSCSPISGHRSVSWYQQTPGQGLQFLFEYFSETQRNKGNFPGRFSGRQFSNSRSEMNVSTLELGDSALYLCASSLDSGSAEDTQYFGPGTRLTVL.

This clone came up a few times. The chain links TRBV16 to TRBJ1-5; no firm D call. With 2 bases removed from V and 0 bases from J, the gap between germline ends came to 5 bases. There are 14 residues in the CDR3. Per the germline V gene, CDR1 is KGHSY and CDR2 is FQNENV. As DNA, the CDR3 is TGTGCCAGCAGCCAACTCAATAGCAATCAGCCCCAGCATTTT. Translated: CASSQLNSNQPQHF.

V gene TRBV9 combines with J gene TRBJ2-1; tentatively, D is TRBD2 (6 bases). Trimming took 4 bases from V and 9 from J, leaving 14 bases between them. The CDR3 runs to 13 residues. CDR1 is SGDLS, CDR2 YYNGEE, per germline. CDR3 coding DNA: TGTGCCAGCAGCCCCGGCGGGCGGGGTGAGCAGTTCTTC. Amino acid sequence: CASSPGGRGEQFF.

This chain uses TRBV13 with TRBJ2-3; the D gene could be TRBD1 or TRBD2 (5 bases each). CDR3 length: 14 amino acids. Looked up from germline, CDR1 is PRHDT and CDR2 is FYEKMQ (reference sequence). Trimming removed 5 bases at V and 6 bases at J, with 15 bases between. The chain's CDR3 is CASSRGEGMDTQYF. DNA of the CDR3: TGTGCCAGCAGCCGTGGAGAGGGGATGGATACGCAGTATTTT.

The chain recombines TRBV7-2 with TRBJ1-1; tentatively, D is TRBD1 (6 bases). Between the trimmed V and J ends, which lost 5 bases and 5 bases, there was a span of 24 bases. The CDR3 extends over 17 amino acids. Per germline, CDR1 SGHTA and CDR2 FQGNSA. The CDR3 DNA reads as TGTGCCAGCAGCGAAACCAGGTGGCCAGGGGAGAAAACTGAAGCTTTCTTT. Its translation: CASSETRWPGEKTEAFF.

This clone was found many times. This chain links TRBV28 with TRBJ2-7; 10 positions match TRBD2. Germline trimming cut 3 bases from V and 5 bases from J; bases unmatched to any gene: 7. The CDR3 has 15 residues. Germline CDR1 is MDHEN and CDR2 is SYDVKM. The CDR3 loop is CASSLPSGGSHEQYF. Here the CDR3 DNA reads TGTGCCAGCAGTTTGCCTAGCGGGGGTAGCCACGAGCAGTACTTC. Supplemented by reference TRBV28 and TRBJ2-7, the full variable domain reads DVKVTQSSRYLVKRTGEKVFLECVQDMDHENMFWYRQDPGLGLRLIYFSYDVKMKEKGDIPEGYSVSREKKERFSLILESASTNQTSMYLCASSLPSGGSHEQYFGPGTRLTVT.

This clone was observed a handful of times. The genes are TRBV29-1 and TRBJ1-1; 8 bases are shared with TRBD1. The CDR3 consists of 13 residues. Germline V CDR1 and CDR2: SQVTM, ANQGSEA. Germline trimming cut 6 bases from V and 1 base from J; bases unmatched to any gene: 4. The CDR3, as DNA: TGCAGCGTCTTGACAGGGGCGAACACTGAAGCTTTCTTT. Its protein is CSVLTGANTEAFF.

The chain's CDR3 is CASSAQGSAGELFF. In nucleotides, the CDR3 is TGTGCCAGCAGCGCCCAGGGTAGTGCCGGGGAGCTGTTTTTT. The chain is built from TRBV7-9 and TRBJ2-2; a possible D gene is TRBD1 (5 bases). Germline-derived CDR1 and CDR2 are SEHNR and FQNEAQ (reference sequence). The CDR3 is 14 amino acids. Between the trimmed V and J ends, which lost 5 bases and 6 bases, there was a span of 13 bases.

Comment on this clone: Other DNA variants within this sample encode the same CDR3. The chain is built from TRBV28 and TRBJ2-5, with D perhaps TRBD1 or TRBD2 (5 bases each). CDR1 is MDHEN, CDR2 SYDVKM, per germline. This CDR3 is built from 13 residues. Trimming removed 3 bases at V and 3 bases at J, with 8 bases between. The CDR3 DNA follows: TGTGCCAGCAGTTTCGGGGCTAAAGAGACCCAGTACTTC. It is translated as CASSFGAKETQYF.

The J gene is TRBJ2-1, the V gene TRBV28; 7 bases are shared with TRBD2. CDR1 MDHEN and CDR2 SYDVKM come from the germline V gene. The CDR3 is made up of 17 amino acids. Germline trimming cut 7 bases from V and 0 bases from J; bases unmatched to any gene: 12. This CDR3 is CASNPLGSGLSYNEQFF. In DNA form, the CDR3 reads TGTGCCAGCAACCCTTTAGGTAGCGGGCTCTCCTACAATGAGCAGTTCTTC.